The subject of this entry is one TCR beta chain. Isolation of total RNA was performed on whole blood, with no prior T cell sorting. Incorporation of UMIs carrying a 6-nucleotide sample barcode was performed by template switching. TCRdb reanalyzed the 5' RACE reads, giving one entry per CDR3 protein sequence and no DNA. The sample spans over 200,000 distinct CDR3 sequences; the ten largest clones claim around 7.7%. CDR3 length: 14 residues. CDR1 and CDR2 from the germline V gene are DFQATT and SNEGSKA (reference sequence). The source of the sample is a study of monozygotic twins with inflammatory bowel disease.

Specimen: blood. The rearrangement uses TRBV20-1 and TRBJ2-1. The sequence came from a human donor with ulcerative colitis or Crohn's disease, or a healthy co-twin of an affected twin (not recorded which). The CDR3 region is CSARVPNRYNEQFF.